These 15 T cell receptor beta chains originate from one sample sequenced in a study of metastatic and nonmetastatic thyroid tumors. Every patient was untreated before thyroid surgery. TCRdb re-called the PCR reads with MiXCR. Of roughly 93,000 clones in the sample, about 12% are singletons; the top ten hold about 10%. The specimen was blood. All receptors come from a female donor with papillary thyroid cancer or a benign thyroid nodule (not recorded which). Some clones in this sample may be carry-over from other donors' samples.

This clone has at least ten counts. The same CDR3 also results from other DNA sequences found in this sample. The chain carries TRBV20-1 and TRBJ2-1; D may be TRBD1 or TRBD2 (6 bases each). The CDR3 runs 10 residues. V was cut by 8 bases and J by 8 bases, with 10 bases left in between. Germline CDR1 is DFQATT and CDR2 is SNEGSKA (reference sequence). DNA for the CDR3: TGCAGTCCAAGGGGGGATGAGCAGTTCTTC. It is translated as CSPRGDEQFF.

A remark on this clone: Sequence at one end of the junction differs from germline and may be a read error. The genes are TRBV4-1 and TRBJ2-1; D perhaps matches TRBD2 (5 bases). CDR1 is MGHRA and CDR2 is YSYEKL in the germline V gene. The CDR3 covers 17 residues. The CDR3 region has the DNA TGCGCAAGCAGCCGCCTTCCGGGAAAGGGCTCCTACAATGAGCAGTTCTTC. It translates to CASSRLPGKGSYNEQFF.

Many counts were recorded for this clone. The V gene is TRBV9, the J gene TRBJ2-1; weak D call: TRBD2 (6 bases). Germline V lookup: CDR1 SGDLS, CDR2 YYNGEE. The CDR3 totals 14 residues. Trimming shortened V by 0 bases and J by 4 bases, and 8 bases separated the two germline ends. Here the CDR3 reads CASSVGREYNEQFF. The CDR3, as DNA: TGTGCCAGCAGCGTAGGACGGGAGTACAATGAGCAGTTCTTC.

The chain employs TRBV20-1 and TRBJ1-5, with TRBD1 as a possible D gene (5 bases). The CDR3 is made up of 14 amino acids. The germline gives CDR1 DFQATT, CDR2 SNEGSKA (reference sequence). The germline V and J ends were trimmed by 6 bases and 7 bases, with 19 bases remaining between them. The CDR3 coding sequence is TGCAGTGCCCGGCGACCGACGGAGGGGCAGCCCCAGCATTTT. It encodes CSARRPTEGQPQHF.

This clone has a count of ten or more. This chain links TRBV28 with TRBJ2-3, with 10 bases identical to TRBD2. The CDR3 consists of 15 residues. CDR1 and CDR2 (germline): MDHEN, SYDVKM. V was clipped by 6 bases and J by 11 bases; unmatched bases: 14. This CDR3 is CASSLASGGWMRQYF. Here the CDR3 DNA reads TGTGCCAGCAGCCTAGCTAGCGGGGGCTGGATGAGGCAGTATTTT.

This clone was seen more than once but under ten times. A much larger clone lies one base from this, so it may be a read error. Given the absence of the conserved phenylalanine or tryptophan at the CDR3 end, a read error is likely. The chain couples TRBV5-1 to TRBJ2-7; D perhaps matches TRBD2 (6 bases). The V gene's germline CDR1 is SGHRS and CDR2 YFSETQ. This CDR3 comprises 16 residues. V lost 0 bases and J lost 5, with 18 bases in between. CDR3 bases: TGCGCCAGCAGCTTGGGTGGGACGGGAGTTATCGACGAGCAGTACCTC. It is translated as CASSLGGTGVIDEQYL.

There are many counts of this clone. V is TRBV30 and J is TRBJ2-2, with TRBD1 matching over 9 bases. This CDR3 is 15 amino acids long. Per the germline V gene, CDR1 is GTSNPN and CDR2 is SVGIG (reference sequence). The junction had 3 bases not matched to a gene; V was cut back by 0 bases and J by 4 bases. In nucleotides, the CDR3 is TGTGCCTGGAGTGTAAGGGACAGGGCCACCGGGGAGCTGTTTTTT. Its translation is CAWSVRDRATGELFF. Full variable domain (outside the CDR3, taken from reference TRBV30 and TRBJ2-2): SQTIHQWPATLVQPVGSPLSLECTVEGTSNPNLYWYRQAAGRGLQLLFYSVGIGQISSEVPQNLSASRPQDRQFILSSKKLLLSDSGFYLCAWSVRDRATGELFFGEGSRLTVL.

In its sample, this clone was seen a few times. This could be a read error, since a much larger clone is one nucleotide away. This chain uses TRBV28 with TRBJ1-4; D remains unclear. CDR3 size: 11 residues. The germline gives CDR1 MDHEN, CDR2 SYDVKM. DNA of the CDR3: TGTGCCAGCAGTTTAGATGAAAAACTGCTTTTT. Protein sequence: CASSLDEKLLF. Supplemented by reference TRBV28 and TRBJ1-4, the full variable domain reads DVKVTQSSRYLVKRTGEKVFLECVQDMDHENMFWYRQDPGLGLRLIYFSYDVKMKEKGDIPEGYSVSREKKERFSLILESASTNQTSMYLCASSLDEKLLFGSGTQLSVL.

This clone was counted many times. The CDR3 sequence is CASSSGTSGLSTDTQYF. CDR3 bases: TGTGCCAGCAGCTCAGGGACTAGCGGGTTGAGCACAGATACGCAGTATTTT. The gene calls are TRBV7-2 and TRBJ2-3; 12 nucleotides line up with TRBD2. This CDR3 region has 17 residues. Trimming took 4 bases from V and 0 from J; bases not matched to a gene: 5. CDR1 is SGHTA, CDR2 FQGNSA, per germline. The full variable domain, in which reference TRBV7-2 and TRBJ2-3 provide the parts outside the CDR3, is GAGVSQSPSNKVTEKGKDVELRCDPISGHTALYWYRQSLGQGLEFLIYFQGNSAPDKSGLPSDRFSAERTGGSVSTLTIQRTQQEDSAVYLCASSSGTSGLSTDTQYFGPGTRLTVL.

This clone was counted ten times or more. CDR3 nucleotides: TGTGCCAGCAGCTTCCTGGGGCCCGATAATTCACCCCTCCACTTT. It is translated as CASSFLGPDNSPLHF. The V and J genes are TRBV7-2 and TRBJ1-6, with D possibly TRBD1 on 5 matching bases. Germline values: CDR1 SGHTA, CDR2 FQGNSA. Trimming cost V 3 bases and J 5 bases, with 11 bases left between them. The length of the CDR3 is 15 residues.

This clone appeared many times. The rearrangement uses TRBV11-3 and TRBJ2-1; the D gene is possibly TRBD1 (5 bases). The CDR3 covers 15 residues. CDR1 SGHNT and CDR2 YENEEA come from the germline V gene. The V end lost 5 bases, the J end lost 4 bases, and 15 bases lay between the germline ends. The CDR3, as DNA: TGTGCCAGCAGCCGCGCCAGGGCCCCTTACAATGAGCAGTTCTTC. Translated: CASSRARAPYNEQFF.

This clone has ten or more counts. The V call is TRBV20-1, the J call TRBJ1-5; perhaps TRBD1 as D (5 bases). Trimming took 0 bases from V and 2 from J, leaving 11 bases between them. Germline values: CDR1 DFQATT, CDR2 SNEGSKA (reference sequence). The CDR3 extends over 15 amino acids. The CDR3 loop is CSAREMQGGNQPQHF. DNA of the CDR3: TGCAGTGCTAGAGAAATGCAAGGGGGCAATCAGCCCCAGCATTTT.

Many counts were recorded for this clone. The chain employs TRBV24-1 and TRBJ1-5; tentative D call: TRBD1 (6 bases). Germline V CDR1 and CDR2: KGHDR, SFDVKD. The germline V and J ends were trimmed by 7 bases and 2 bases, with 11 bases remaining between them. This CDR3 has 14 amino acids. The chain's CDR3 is CATRGSGGNQPQHF. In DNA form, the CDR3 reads TGTGCCACCAGGGGGTCAGGGGGCAATCAGCCCCAGCATTTT.

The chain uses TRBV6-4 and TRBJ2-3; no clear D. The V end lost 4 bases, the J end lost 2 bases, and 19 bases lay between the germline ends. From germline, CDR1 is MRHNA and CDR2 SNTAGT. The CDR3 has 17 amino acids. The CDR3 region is CASSGSMQRPTTDTQYF. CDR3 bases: TGTGCCAGCAGTGGATCGATGCAAAGACCTACCACAGATACGCAGTATTTT.

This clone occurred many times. The CDR3 here is CAISQGSSGNTIYF. DNA for the CDR3: TGTGCCATCAGCCAGGGAAGCTCTGGAAACACCATATATTTT. This chain connects TRBV10-3 to TRBJ1-3; possibly TRBD1 for D (5 bases). CDR1 is ENHRY and CDR2 is SYGVKD in the germline V gene. Deletions cut 6 bases from V and 0 bases from J, with 9 bases between. This CDR3 has 14 amino acids.